This entry is about one T cell receptor (beta chain). The entry originates in a study of blood T cell repertoires in COVID-19. CDR1 is SGHDT and CDR2 is YYEEEE in the germline V gene. The CDR3 totals 18 residues. Trimming removed 3 bases from V and 2 bases from J, with 23 bases in between. Measured with immunoSEQ multiplex PCR; TCRdb has only the in-frame clones, and not every one. The sample carries about 200,000 clones, around 86% recorded once. V is TRBV5-6 and J is TRBJ1-2; D perhaps matches TRBD1 (6 bases). The sequenced material came from peripheral blood. This clonotype was obtained from a woman between 50 and 59 years old with COVID-19, enrolled during active disease. The chain's CDR3 is CASSSMATGLSGNYGYTF. DNA for the CDR3: TGTGCCAGCAGCTCCATGGCCACAGGGTTATCGGGAAACTATGGCTACACCTTC.